Listed below are T cell receptor beta chains from one sample, sequenced in a study of T cells in Graves' hyperthyroidism and ophthalmopathy. TCRdb recomputed calls from the multiplex PCR reads with MiXCR, one row per CDR3 protein. The data show 660,000 or so distinct CDR3 sequences, with 45% seen just once and more than 7% held by the top ten. Sequencing was carried out using peripheral blood or thyroid tissue (not recorded which). The source of these receptors is an adult man with Graves' disease, either hyperthyroidism or ophthalmopathy (not recorded which). CDR3s leave out the opening cysteine and the closing phenylalanine or tryptophan.

TRBV29-1	TRBJ2-2	SVGEGGELF
TRBV10-3	TRBJ1-1	AISENTKVPMGEAF
TRBV20-1	TRBJ1-5	SASYRQGANQPQH
TRBV9	TRBJ1-1	ASSVTTGGTEAF
TRBV29-1	TRBJ1-4	SATVRGQGEKLF
TRBV5-5	TRBJ2-2	ASSFRDRGPTGELF
TRBV10-3	TRBJ2-7	ASSESRYEQY
TRBV20-1	TRBJ1-4	SASPSVRGNEKLF
TRBV12-3/TRBV12-4	TRBJ1-2	ASSFAKHKGYGYT
TRBV19	TRBJ1-6	ASSIVAASNSPLH
TRBV29-1	TRBJ1-4	SVGVSSKLF